This is a list of T cell receptor beta chains from one sample in a study of blood T cell repertoires in COVID-19. Profiling relied on immunoSEQ multiplex PCR, and the TCRdb table lists in-frame clones only, not all of them. The sample has 150,000 or so clones; 86% are singletons. Material: peripheral blood. These receptors came from a man in his fifties with active or convalescent COVID-19. The CDR3 runs from the conserved cysteine through the conserved F or W. The D gene is left open where the match is weak. Not every row has a clone size; where given, it reads once, few, many or a size class.

V	D	size	J	DNA	CDR3
TRBV7-7	.	.	TRBJ2-3	TGTGCTAGCAGCTTAGCGCAGGGCCCCACAGATACGCAGTATTTT	CASSLAQGPTDTQYF
TRBV19	TRBD1	.	TRBJ1-2	TGTGCCAGTAGTATAGGGCAGGGGGCTGGCGGCTACACCTTC	CASSIGQGAGGYTF
TRBV29-1	.	once	TRBJ1-2	TGCAGCGTTGATCGGAGGGGCTACACCTTC	CSVDRRGYTF
TRBV5-6	.	.	TRBJ2-1	TGTGCCAGCTCCCTTGGGGGGTACAATGAGCAGTTCTTC	CASSLGGYNEQFF
TRBV21-1	.	.	TRBJ2-7	TGTGCCAGCAGCAATAAGACAGGGAGCTACGAGCAGTACTTC	CASSNKTGSYEQYF
TRBV5-1	TRBD2	few	TRBJ2-7	TGCGCCAGCAGCTTGGACCCGGGACTAGCGGAGTCCGGCGAGCAGTACTTC	CASSLDPGLAESGEQYF
TRBV5-1	.	.	TRBJ2-3	TGCGCCAGCAGCTTGGCGTCGAGCACAGATACGCAGTATTTT	CASSLASSTDTQYF
TRBV29-1	.	once	TRBJ1-2	TGCAGCGTTGAGCTCGACATCTATGGCTACACCTTC	CSVELDIYGYTF
TRBV13	TRBD1	.	TRBJ2-7	TGTGCCAGCAACTCCCCCCGGGGACAGGGATCCTACGAGCAGTACTTC	CASNSPRGQGSYEQYF
TRBV7-2	TRBD1	.	TRBJ1-1	TGTGCCAGCAGCTTAGACTGGACAGGGAACACTGAAGCTTTCTTT	CASSLDWTGNTEAFF
TRBV5-1	.	once	TRBJ2-5	TGCGCCAGCAGCTTGGGCGGGCCTGGGGGGGAGACCCAGTACTTC	CASSLGGPGGETQYF
TRBV5-1	TRBD2	.	TRBJ2-5	TGCGCCAGCAGCTTGGTTTTTAGCGGGGGCGAAGAAGAGACCCAGTACTTC	CASSLVFSGGEEETQYF
TRBV28	TRBD1	.	TRBJ2-2	TGTGCCAGCAGTTTATTTTCCCGGGACAGGGGCAAGAACACCGGGGAGCTGTTTTTT	CASSLFSRDRGKNTGELFF
TRBV9	TRBD1	.	TRBJ1-2	TGTGCCAGCGGACAGGGGGTAGGAGTCGGCTACACCTTC	CASGQGVGVGYTF
TRBV23-1	TRBD2	.	TRBJ2-1	TGCGCCAGCAGAGTTAGCACAGTAGCGGGGGGCCGTGAGCAGTTCTTC	CASRVSTVAGGREQFF
TRBV5-1	TRBD2	.	TRBJ2-7	TGCGCCAGCAGCTTACAGGGACTAGAGGTGGAGCAGTACTTC	CASSLQGLEVEQYF
TRBV15	.	.	TRBJ2-1	TGTGCCACCAGCGGCCACTACAATGAGCAGTTCTTC	CATSGHYNEQFF
TRBV7-2	.	once	TRBJ1-6	TGTGCCAGCAGCATCACCGGGACTGCCGTCAATTCACCCCTCCACTTT	CASSITGTAVNSPLHF
TRBV10-3	.	.	TRBJ1-6	TGTGCCATCAAGGGGATCAGGGATTCACCCCTCCACTTT	CAIKGIRDSPLHF
TRBV6-5	.	.	TRBJ1-3	TGTGCCAGCAGTTACCAGAACGGAAACACCATATATTTT	CASSYQNGNTIYF
TRBV29-1	.	.	TRBJ2-1	TGCAGCTCTACTAGCTCCTACAATGAGCAGTTCTTC	CSSTSSYNEQFF
TRBV5-1	.	.	TRBJ1-1	TGCGCCAGCGGTGGGGAGAGGAACACTGAAGCTTTCTTT	CASGGERNTEAFF
TRBV19	.	.	TRBJ1-1	TGTGCCAGTAGTGCAGGGGCGGTGTTCACTGAAGCTTTCTTT	CASSAGAVFTEAFF
TRBV5-1	.	.	TRBJ1-2	TGCGCCAGCAGCTTTACGGAGGGGAACTATGGCTACACCTTC	CASSFTEGNYGYTF
TRBV18	.	.	TRBJ1-5	TGTGCCAGCTCACCCTTTCGGACAGATCAGCCCCAGCATTTT	CASSPFRTDQPQHF
TRBV7-6	TRBD1	.	TRBJ2-7	TGTGCCAGCAGCTTAGTTTATGCGGACAGGGGACTTCCCTACGAGCAGTACTTC	CASSLVYADRGLPYEQYF
TRBV7-6	.	many	TRBJ2-7	TGTGCCAGCAGCTCTTATAGGACTACCCCCGGAGAGCAGTACTTC	CASSSYRTTPGEQYF
TRBV5-1	.	.	TRBJ2-3	TGCGCCAGCACAGACACAGATACGCAGTATTTT	CASTDTDTQYF